The 25 T cell receptor beta chains in this list originate from one sample, sequenced in a study of regulatory T cells in long-lasting Graves disease. Assembly of TCR beta libraries relied on iRepertoire HTBI primers together with Arm-PCR of CDR3 regions. TCRdb re-derived calls from the multiplex PCR reads in MiXCR, one entry per CDR3 protein. The sample lists 400,000 to 650,000 distinct CDR3 sequences, 15% to 20% occurring once. Time point given: newly diagnosed GD, antithyroid drugs for less than 3 months. Extracted PBMC RNA gave rise to the TCR library. The sample was also reused in another study, on T cells in Graves' hyperthyroidism and ophthalmopathy.

The sequenced sample was peripheral blood mononuclear cells (PBMCs), obtained at new diagnosis, from a patient treated with antithyroid drugs. These receptors were collected from a woman in her forties or fifties with Graves disease.

This clonotype was detected ten times or more. V is TRBV3-1 and J is TRBJ1-3, with D possibly being TRBD1 (5 bases). Germline V lookup: CDR1 LGHDT, CDR2 YNNKEL (reference sequence). This CDR3 has 13 residues. The V and J ends lost 3 bases and 4 bases respectively, with 7 bases between them. Here the CDR3 reads CASSHTGGNTIYF. As DNA, the CDR3 is TGTGCCAGCAGCCACACAGGAGGAAACACCATATATTTT.

There are a few counts of this clonotype. The gene calls are TRBV20-1 and TRBJ2-1; D call uncertain. The germline V gene has CDR1 DFQATT and CDR2 SNEGSKA (reference sequence). This CDR3 has 16 amino acids. V dropped 0 bases and J dropped 0 bases, with 12 bases sitting between them. CDR3 sequence: CSARDSGSSSYNEQFF. The DNA of the CDR3 is TGCAGTGCTAGAGATTCGGGCAGTTCCTCCTACAATGAGCAGTTCTTC.

V gene TRBV10-3 combines with J gene TRBJ1-2, with 7 bases matching TRBD1. Unmatched junction bases numbered 8, after V lost 5 bases and J lost 8 bases. This CDR3 comprises 13 residues. Germline assignment: CDR1 ENHRY and CDR2 SYGVKD. CDR3 sequence reads: CAISKDREYGYTF. The CDR3, as DNA: TGTGCCATCAGTAAAGACAGGGAGTACGGCTACACCTTC.

V usage is TRBV9 and J usage is TRBJ1-5; D is ambiguous. CDR3 length equals 15 residues. Germline CDR1 and CDR2: SGDLS and YYNGEE. V dropped 1 base and J dropped 5 bases, with 13 bases sitting between them. The CDR3 sequence: CASSVTDSVDQPQHF. For the CDR3, the DNA is TGTGCCAGCAGCGTAACGGACTCGGTGGATCAGCCCCAGCATTTT.

This clonotype appeared a single time. The genes are TRBV7-9 and TRBJ1-6; 8 bases fit TRBD1. CDR1 and CDR2 from the germline V gene are SEHNR and FQNEAQ (reference sequence). V dropped 5 bases and J dropped 11; count of bases not matched to a gene: 17. The CDR3 sequence is 17 residues long. CDR3 bases: TGTGCCAGCAGCCTAGGAGAAACCGGGACAGGCTTTGCACCCCTCCACTTT. Residues: CASSLGETGTGFAPLHF.

V is TRBV20-1 and J is TRBJ1-6, with no clear D. The CDR3 has 13 residues. V lost 2 bases to trimming and J lost 8 bases, with 10 bases between them. The germline CDR1 and CDR2 sequences are DFQATT and SNEGSKA (reference sequence). CDR3 in amino acids: CSARFGLDSPLHF. DNA of the CDR3: TGCAGTGCTAGATTTGGTCTTGATTCACCCCTCCACTTT.

As regards this clonotype: The junction departs from germline at one end; a sequencing error may be responsible. The V gene is TRBV20-1, the J gene TRBJ1-4; no definite D call. The CDR3 is 12 residues long. Germline CDR1 and CDR2: DFQATT and SNEGSKA (reference sequence). Written as DNA, the CDR3 is TGCAGTGCCGGACGGTTGAATGAAAAACTGCTTTTT. Residues: CSAGRLNEKLLF.

This clonotype has ten or more counts. The chain recombines TRBV6-1 with TRBJ2-7; tentatively, D is TRBD1 or TRBD2 (6 bases each). Germline CDR1 MNHNS, CDR2 SASEGT. This CDR3 spans 14 amino acids. The germline V and J ends were trimmed by 2 bases and 0 bases, with 8 bases remaining between them. The DNA of the CDR3 is TGTGCCAGCAGTGAAAGGGGGGCCTCCTACGAGCAGTACTTC. Its translation is CASSERGASYEQYF.

V usage is TRBV3-1 and J usage is TRBJ1-5, with D hard to call. Trimming took 2 bases from V and 6 from J, leaving 20 bases between them. The CDR3 consists of 17 residues. In germline, CDR1 is LGHDT, CDR2 YNNKEL (reference sequence). This CDR3 is CASSQNYGQTRSQPQHF. CDR3 in DNA: TGTGCCAGCAGCCAAAACTACGGCCAGACGAGGAGTCAGCCCCAGCATTTT.

The chain links TRBV28 to TRBJ2-2; 8 bases agree with TRBD1. CDR3 size: 16 residues. Germline V CDR1 and CDR2: MDHEN, SYDVKM. Unmatched junction bases numbered 3, after V lost 0 bases and J lost 3 bases. The CDR3: CASSLWQGADTGELFF. Here the CDR3 DNA reads TGTGCCAGCAGTTTATGGCAGGGGGCGGACACCGGGGAGCTGTTTTTT. Combining the CDR3 with reference TRBV28 and TRBJ2-2 gives the whole variable domain DVKVTQSSRYLVKRTGEKVFLECVQDMDHENMFWYRQDPGLGLRLIYFSYDVKMKEKGDIPEGYSVSREKKERFSLILESASTNQTSMYLCASSLWQGADTGELFFGEGSRLTVL.

This clonotype has ten or more counts. V usage is TRBV27 and J usage is TRBJ2-7; 8 nucleotides line up with TRBD1. Germline lookup yields CDR1 MNHEY and CDR2 SMNVEV (reference sequence). This CDR3 spans 15 amino acids. The J segment lost 0 bases and the V segment lost 3 bases, leaving 4 bases of the junction unmatched. CDR3 sequence: CASSFGQGASYEQYF. The CDR3 DNA reads TGTGCCAGCAGTTTTGGGCAGGGGGCCTCCTACGAGCAGTACTTC.

V and J are TRBV9 and TRBJ1-1; D not certain. Trimming pared 3 bases from V and 4 bases from J, leaving 13 bases between. The CDR3 covers 14 residues. Per germline, CDR1 SGDLS and CDR2 YYNGEE. In DNA form, the CDR3 reads TGTGCCAGCAGCGGTACTCCCCCCAGCACTGAAGCTTTCTTT. Translation gives CASSGTPPSTEAFF.

This clonotype was observed a few times. This chain connects TRBV30 to TRBJ1-1; D is undetermined. The CDR3 extends over 13 amino acids. The germline V and J ends were trimmed by 4 bases and 1 base, with 10 bases remaining between them. Germline V gives CDR1 GTSNPN, CDR2 SVGIG (reference sequence). CDR3 coding DNA: TGTGCCTGGACACCTATCGGGAACACTGAAGCTTTCTTT. It encodes CAWTPIGNTEAFF.

The chain has TRBV29-1 and TRBJ2-7; 7 nucleotides agree with TRBD1. The CDR3 contains 14 residues. CDR1 is SQVTM, CDR2 ANQGSEA, per germline. Trimming removed 6 bases from V and 6 bases from J; junction bases left unmatched: 14. CDR3 sequence reads: CSVMRGTGAVEQYF. The DNA of the CDR3 is TGCAGCGTCATGAGGGGCACAGGGGCGGTCGAGCAGTACTTC.

The chain joins TRBV2 to TRBJ1-3; TRBD1 aligns across 7 bases. This CDR3 has 17 residues. Trimming took 6 bases from V and 0 from J; bases not matched to a gene: 11. The germline CDR1 and CDR2 sequences are SNHLY and FYNNEI. In DNA form, the CDR3 reads TGTGCCAGCAGCCGGACCGGGACAGCAAGCTCTGGAAACACCATATATTTT. It yields the protein CASSRTGTASSGNTIYF.

The J gene is TRBJ1-2, the V gene TRBV19; D gene uncertain. CDR1 and CDR2 from the germline V gene are LNHDA and SQIVND (reference sequence). The ends were cut back, 5 bases at V and 2 bases at J, with 9 bases in the middle. This CDR3 spans 13 amino acids. This chain's CDR3 is CASSPGFNYGYTF. The CDR3 bases are TGTGCCAGTAGTCCCGGTTTCAACTATGGCTACACCTTC.

This clonotype was detected many times. V and J are TRBV20-1 and TRBJ1-1; 7 nucleotides align to TRBD1. The ends lost 5 bases at V and 0 bases at J; junction bases unmatched: 9. Germline CDR1 DFQATT, CDR2 SNEGSKA (reference sequence). This CDR3 region has 15 residues. This CDR3 reads CSAPPSRGMNTEAFF. The CDR3 DNA reads as TGCAGTGCTCCGCCATCCAGGGGGATGAACACTGAAGCTTTCTTT.

The rearrangement uses TRBV29-1 and TRBJ2-2; D not certain. CDR3 size: 15 residues. Trimming stripped 1 base from V and 6 bases from J, with 15 bases between. Per germline, CDR1 SQVTM and CDR2 ANQGSEA. The CDR3, as DNA: TGCAGCGTTGAAGGCGCGTCTAGAGGTTCCGGGGAGCTGTTTTTT. Its translation is CSVEGASRGSGELFF.

The chain combines TRBV6-1 with TRBJ2-7; D may be TRBD1 or TRBD2 (5 bases each). The CDR3 runs to 15 residues. CDR1 is MNHNS, CDR2 SASEGT, per germline. With 4 bases removed from V and 1 base from J, the gap between germline ends came to 14 bases. This CDR3 is CASSGGIRLSYEQYF. The CDR3 nucleotides read TGTGCCAGCAGTGGGGGGATCAGGCTATCCTACGAGCAGTACTTC.

In its sample, this clonotype was seen many times. This chain links TRBV5-1 with TRBJ1-1; 7 bases agree with TRBD1. Looked up from germline, CDR1 is SGHRS and CDR2 is YFSETQ. CDR3 length: 15 residues. J lost 4 bases, V lost 4 bases, and 10 bases had no gene match. This CDR3 reads CASSGTTGAATEAFF. CDR3 coding DNA: TGCGCCAGCAGCGGTACCACAGGGGCGGCCACTGAAGCTTTCTTT.

This clonotype was recorded many times. CDR3 sequence (DNA): TGTGCCAGCAGCCAAGTGGACAGGGAGGTGGATACGCAGTATTTT. Translation gives CASSQVDREVDTQYF. J is TRBJ2-3 and V is TRBV3-1, with 8 nucleotides matching TRBD1. This CDR3 is built from 15 residues. Germline-derived CDR1 and CDR2 are LGHDT and YNNKEL (reference sequence). V shed 1 base, J shed 6 bases, and the junction held 6 bases outside the gene matches.

In this sample, this clonotype turned up many times. The chain is built from TRBV12-3 or TRBV12-4 and TRBJ2-7; 8 nucleotides align to TRBD1. The CDR3 extends over 16 amino acids. After removal of 0 bases from V and 0 bases from J, the junction contained 4 bases not matched to a gene. The CDR3 protein is CASSLAGDRGSYEQYF. The DNA for the CDR3 is TGTGCCAGCAGTTTAGCCGGAGACAGGGGCTCCTACGAGCAGTACTTC.

The gene calls are TRBV7-9 and TRBJ2-7; D possibly corresponds to TRBD1 (6 bases). Per the germline V gene, CDR1 is SEHNR and CDR2 is FQNEAQ (reference sequence). V was pared by 5 bases and J by 3 bases, with 14 bases between. The CDR3 loop spans 14 amino acids. The CDR3 DNA reads TGTGCCAGCAGCCACGAGGACAGTATCTACGAGCAGTACTTC. This translates into CASSHEDSIYEQYF.

This clonotype was found a few times. V is TRBV6-5 and J is TRBJ2-7; possibly TRBD2 for D (5 bases). Between the trimmed V and J ends, which lost 3 bases and 2 bases, there was a span of 14 bases. This CDR3 region has 15 residues. Germline V gene sequence: CDR1 MNHEY, CDR2 SVGAGI. In DNA, the CDR3 is TGTGCCAGCAGTTATGGTAGAGGGAGCACCTACGAGCAGTACTTC. It encodes CASSYGRGSTYEQYF.

This clonotype has at least ten counts. This chain joins TRBV20-1 and TRBJ2-5, with D possibly matching TRBD1 (6 bases). V was pared by 3 bases and J by 4 bases, with 9 bases between. Germline loops: CDR1 DFQATT, CDR2 SNEGSKA (reference sequence). This CDR3 spans 12 amino acids. CDR3 DNA sequence: TGCAGTGCTAGGACAGGTCCAGAGACCCAGTACTTC. Translating it yields CSARTGPETQYF.